Listed below are T cell receptor beta chains from one sample, sequenced in a study of vaccination effects on CD4 cells after COVID-19. The antigens these receptors bind are not known. Assay used: immunoSEQ multiplex PCR; TCRdb lists only in-frame clones, some missing. Among about 45,000 clones, 75% were seen once, and the ten largest hold under 30%. Material: CD4+ T cells from PBMCs cultured with a peptide pool, obtained before COVID-19 vaccination. These receptors all stem from a human donor who had a prior SARS-CoV-2 infection. CDR3s include the opening cysteine and the closing phenylalanine or tryptophan. D genes are given only for firm matches.

v_call	d_call	j_call	cdr3_aa
TRBV2	.	TRBJ1-1	CASSALQGNTEAFF
TRBV12-3/TRBV12-4	.	TRBJ1-2	CASSFRGIGYTF
TRBV6-5	.	TRBJ1-1	CASSYYSLGEAFF
TRBV7-9	.	TRBJ1-2	CASSPNRRDYGYTF
TRBV28	TRBD1	TRBJ1-3	CASSPGGGAGNTIYF
TRBV14	.	TRBJ2-7	CASSQGGSGAPYEQYF
TRBV7-7	.	TRBJ1-2	CASRPQGNYGYTF
TRBV7-9	.	TRBJ1-1	CASSLAGRAGGEAFF
TRBV4-2	.	TRBJ1-2	CASSQDMRELAYGYTF
TRBV18	TRBD1	TRBJ1-1	CASSVTPGQGLEAFF
TRBV2	.	TRBJ1-5	CASSSPNRVRQPQHF
TRBV5-1	TRBD2	TRBJ2-3	CASSLLAGSTDTQYF
TRBV4-1	.	TRBJ2-5	CASSRLRVETQYF
TRBV19	.	TRBJ1-2	CASGRSTWGYTF
TRBV7-3	.	TRBJ2-2	CASSLDFGELFF
TRBV15	.	TRBJ2-1	CATSRGGVPSSYNEQFF
TRBV12-3/TRBV12-4	.	TRBJ1-2	CASSYRAGYTF
TRBV7-2	.	TRBJ1-1	CASSLFRSNAPNTEAFF
TRBV2	TRBD2	TRBJ2-3	CASRWEGTQYF
TRBV6-5	.	TRBJ2-1	CASRRGLQFYNEQFF
TRBV10-3	TRBD2	TRBJ2-7	CAISGSKPGLAYDEQYF
TRBV11-1	.	TRBJ1-1	CASSLTPGNTEAFF
TRBV27	TRBD2	TRBJ2-3	CASSWWGTSGSESTDTQYF
TRBV6-4	.	TRBJ2-7	CASSVPGRPTRPYEQYF
TRBV5-4	TRBD2	TRBJ2-2	CASSPGTSGVRTGELFF
TRBV7-9	.	TRBJ2-2	CASSLRKEGHGELFF
TRBV5-1	.	TRBJ2-5	CASSFFGSGTQYF
TRBV30	.	TRBJ2-7	CARSAGQLFNEQYF
TRBV5-1	.	TRBJ1-2	CASSLDASGYTF
TRBV11-3	.	TRBJ2-7	CASSSGANTYEQYF
TRBV28	.	TRBJ2-3	CASSFGTPSTDTQYF
TRBV5-5	.	TRBJ1-1	CASINRILGRGDTEAFF
TRBV6-5	.	TRBJ2-3	CASSLVEATQYF
TRBV18	.	TRBJ1-1	CASSPRGDDTEAFF
TRBV12-5	TRBD1	TRBJ1-1	CASGLVGYLGQGDRMNTEAFF
TRBV5-1	TRBD1	TRBJ1-4	CASSRDSPTTATNEKLFF
TRBV10-3	TRBD2	TRBJ2-3	CAIGGTRGGADTQYF
TRBV5-4	TRBD1	TRBJ1-1	CASSSGYDRGKTEAFF
TRBV7-9	.	TRBJ1-3	CASSVSGNTIYF
TRBV4-1	TRBD1	TRBJ1-1	CASSQVRGRGDTEAFF
TRBV2	.	TRBJ2-3	CANSLSGDTQYF
TRBV10-2	TRBD2	TRBJ2-3	CASSDKLADGTDTQYF
TRBV5-1	TRBD1	TRBJ1-5	CASSLDPVGGGDRGEQPQHF
TRBV7-3	.	TRBJ1-1	CASSLFRGATEAFF
TRBV3-1/TRBV3-2	TRBD1	TRBJ1-2	CASSHLGTDSGYTF
TRBV7-8	.	TRBJ2-7	CASSLSLGSSFSEQYF
TRBV2	TRBD1	TRBJ1-5	CASKDRVRDQPQHF
TRBV18	.	TRBJ2-3	CASSPPALSTDTQYF
TRBV24-1	.	TRBJ2-5	CATSDGYQETQYF